This TCR beta chain comes out of a study of CD8+ T cells in alopecia areata. Study details: Dosing spanned 6 to 18 months on tofacitinib, then 6 months off drug. General study findings and limits: Higher clonality and more expanded CD8+ clones appeared in lesional than normal scalp.

The treatment denotes: oral pan-JAK inhibitor, 5-10 mg twice daily. Researchers gathered lesional scalp punch biopsies and peripheral blood from patients with alopecia areata. Investigators sorted PBMCs to obtain both CD4+ and CD8+ T cells. Per germline, CDR1 MGHRA and CDR2 YSYEKL. V lost 4 bases and J 0 bases, leaving 12 bases between the germline ends. This CDR3 has 15 residues. Sequencing relied on a cDNA template that was reverse transcribed from extracted RNA. Generated by immunoSEQ multiplex PCR, the TCRdb table keeps only in-frame clones and is missing some. The table records about 88,000 clones, about 44% of them present only once. In its sample, this clone was seen a few times. Antigen specificity is unknown.

The chain joins TRBV4-1 to TRBJ1-1, with TRBD1 as a possible D gene (5 bases). This TCR was recovered from a human donor with alopecia areata. Sequenced here: CD8+ T cells sorted from blood, sampled at week 24, from a patient treated with tofacitinib. CDR3 sequence: CASSPRGPMNTEAFF. The DNA of the CDR3 is TGCGCCAGCAGCCCACGGGGACCAATGAACACTGAAGCTTTCTTT.